A selection of T cell receptor beta chains follows, all from one sample in a study of blood T cell repertoires in COVID-19. Clones were read by immunoSEQ multiplex PCR, and TCRdb kept only the in-frame ones, dropping some. The sample records about 210,000 clones, around 80% being singletons. The sample comprised peripheral blood. The receptors derive from a woman aged 35 to 49 with acute or convalescent COVID-19. Each CDR3 is given with its conserved first and last residue. The D gene is left open where the match is weak. Size tells how often a clone was seen (once, few, many) or the class of an expanded clone, and some rows leave it out.

-,TRBV12-3/TRBV12-4,-,TRBJ1-1,CASSLSSVTEAFF,TGTGCCAGCAGTTTATCGTCGGTCACTGAAGCTTTCTTT
-,TRBV6-2/TRBV6-3,-,TRBJ1-2,CASSYGANYGYTF,TGTGCCAGCAGTTACGGGGCAAACTATGGCTACACCTTC
-,TRBV4-3,-,TRBJ1-2,CASSQDLDGQNDGYTF,TGCGCCAGCAGCCAAGACCTCGACGGACAAAATGATGGCTACACCTTC
TRBD2,TRBV25-1,-,TRBJ2-3,CASSDSGRDTDTQYF,TGTGCCAGCAGTGATAGCGGGAGAGACACAGATACGCAGTATTTT
TRBD2,TRBV11-2,-,TRBJ2-2,CASSWSGAGGELFF,TGTGCCAGCAGCTGGAGCGGGGCCGGTGGGGAGCTGTTTTTT
-,TRBV19,-,TRBJ2-2,CASSGYGELFF,TGTGCCAGTAGCGGGTACGGGGAGCTGTTTTTT
-,TRBV7-2,-,TRBJ1-2,CASSPAGGTNYGYTF,TGTGCCAGCAGCCCAGCAGGAGGGACGAACTATGGCTACACCTTC
TRBD1,TRBV7-9,-,TRBJ2-5,CASSPGQKKRQETQYF,TGTGCCAGCAGCCCGGGACAGAAGAAACGTCAAGAGACCCAGTACTTC
-,TRBV11-2,-,TRBJ2-7,CASSYGQPEQYF,TGTGCCAGCAGCTACGGACAACCCGAGCAGTACTTC
-,TRBV24-1,-,TRBJ2-7,CATSDSRGPSYEQYF,TGTGCCACCAGTGATTCCAGGGGCCCCTCCTACGAGCAGTACTTC
TRBD2,TRBV13,-,TRBJ2-5,CASSRTGTSGSPRETQYF,TGTGCCAGCAGCCGAACGGGGACTAGCGGGAGCCCCCGAGAGACCCAGTACTTC
-,TRBV6-1,once,TRBJ2-7,CASSEFALSSSYEQYF,TGTGCCAGCAGTGAATTCGCGTTATCGTCCTCCTACGAGCAGTACTTC
TRBD2,TRBV7-9,once,TRBJ2-1,CASRTSSGSYNEQFF,TGTGCCAGCAGGACCTCTAGCGGGAGCTACAATGAGCAGTTCTTC
TRBD1,TRBV7-2,-,TRBJ2-1,CASSIQGAAYNEQFF,TGTGCCAGCAGCATCCAGGGGGCTGCCTACAATGAGCAGTTCTTC
TRBD1,TRBV7-8,-,TRBJ1-2,CASSLRDRGRDYGYTF,TGTGCCAGCAGCTTAAGGGACAGGGGGCGCGATTATGGCTACACCTTC
TRBD1,TRBV27,-,TRBJ2-1,CASSSQIQTGSYNEQFF,TGTGCCAGCAGTTCCCAAATACAGACAGGGTCCTACAATGAGCAGTTCTTC
TRBD1,TRBV9,few,TRBJ2-3,CASSARQGPWSTDTQYF,TGTGCCAGCAGCGCCCGACAGGGACCTTGGAGCACAGATACGCAGTATTTT